Presented here are 10 T cell receptor beta chains from one specimen sequenced in a study of T-cell reconstitution after alpha-beta-depleted transplantation in children. For TCRbeta, the library was prepared with unique molecular identifiers. From the PCR reads, TCRdb called clonotypes with MiXCR, one entry per CDR3 protein. The data hold 450,000 to 600,000 distinct CDR3 sequences, with about 10% observed a single time. Specimen: PBMCs, collected before TCRalphabeta/CD19-depleted stem cell transplant. The receptors derive from a child aged 2-9 years with inherited bone marrow failure, due to receive a stem cell transplant.

The chain couples TRBV5-1 to TRBJ1-1; D is ambiguous. From germline, CDR1 is SGHRS and CDR2 YFSETQ. The CDR3 sequence is 14 residues long. V was shortened by 3 bases and J by 1 base, with 10 bases between the two germline ends. CDR3 protein: CASSSGRRNTEAFF. The CDR3, as DNA: TGCGCCAGCAGCTCAGGCAGGCGGAACACTGAAGCTTTCTTT.

This clonotype occurred many times. This rearrangement joins TRBV28 to TRBJ2-7, with D possibly matching TRBD2 (5 bases). Per germline, CDR1 MDHEN and CDR2 SYDVKM. This CDR3 is 16 amino acids long. Trimming cost V 6 bases and J 0 bases, with 18 bases left between them. In DNA form, the CDR3 reads TGTGCCAGCAGGCCGGCGTTGGAGACTATCTCCTACGAGCAGTACTTC. It codes for CASRPALETISYEQYF.

This clonotype was seen a handful of times. The gene calls are TRBV20-1 and TRBJ2-5, with 10 bases matching TRBD2. CDR1 is DFQATT, CDR2 SNEGSKA, per germline (reference sequence). The CDR3 has 13 amino acids. Trimming took 7 bases from V and 5 from J; bases not matched to a gene: 7. The CDR3 is CSVYASGSETQYF. The DNA for the CDR3 is TGCAGTGTTTACGCTAGCGGGAGCGAGACCCAGTACTTC.

This clonotype was counted ten times or more. J is TRBJ2-7 and V is TRBV7-8; D is unresolved. CDR1 is SGHVS and CDR2 is FQNEAQ in the germline V gene. The CDR3 runs to 15 residues. Trimming shortened V by 0 bases and J by 2 bases, and 11 bases separated the two germline ends. The chain's CDR3 is CASSLASRRAYEQYF. The CDR3, as DNA: TGTGCCAGCAGCTTAGCGTCTCGCAGAGCCTACGAGCAGTACTTC.

This clonotype has ten or more counts. This chain connects TRBV7-8 to TRBJ2-1; 8 nucleotides match TRBD2. The junction had 13 bases not matched to a gene; V was cut back by 2 bases and J by 4 bases. The CDR3 contains 18 residues. The germline V gene encodes CDR1 SGHVS and CDR2 FQNEAQ. DNA of the CDR3: TGTGCCAGCAGCTTATTCGAAGCCGGACTAGCCGTTTACAATGAGCAGTTCTTC. This gives the protein CASSLFEAGLAVYNEQFF.

This clonotype appeared many times. The chain combines TRBV5-1 with TRBJ2-1; D possibly matches TRBD1 or TRBD2 (5 bases each). CDR1 and CDR2 from the germline V gene are SGHRS and YFSETQ. CDR3 length: 15 residues. V shed 0 bases and J shed 0 bases, with 7 bases lying between them. The CDR3 is CASSLDGGSYNEQFF. For the CDR3, the DNA is TGCGCCAGCAGCTTGGATGGGGGCTCCTACAATGAGCAGTTCTTC.

This clonotype occurred many times. The rearrangement links TRBV5-6 to TRBJ2-3; TRBD2 agrees at 10 bases. Per germline, CDR1 SGHDT and CDR2 YYEEEE. The CDR3 contains 15 residues. The V gene end was trimmed by 1 base and the J gene end by 6 bases; junction bases not matched to a gene: 5. The CDR3 loop reads CASSLPAGGPDTQYF. The CDR3, as DNA: TGTGCCAGCAGCTTGCCAGCGGGAGGGCCTGATACGCAGTATTTT.

This clonotype has just a few counts. The J gene is TRBJ1-1, the V gene TRBV5-5; 7 bases map to TRBD1. Germline lookup yields CDR1 SGHKS and CDR2 YYEKEE (reference sequence). The J segment lost 5 bases and the V segment lost 0 bases, leaving 10 bases of the junction unmatched. CDR3 length: 16 residues. CDR3 nucleotides: TGTGCCAGCAGCTTGGGGGTAACAGGGGAGAGGACTGAAGCTTTCTTT. This codes for CASSLGVTGERTEAFF.

This clonotype occurred many times. V and J are TRBV21-1 and TRBJ2-7; TRBD1 is taken as the D call from the table, unchecked against the DNA. TRBV21-1 is termed a pseudogene. There are 15 residues in the CDR3. The CDR3 coding sequence is TGTGCCAGCAGCAAAACAGGGGGATGGACCTACGAGCAGTACTTC. Residues: CASSKTGGWTYEQYF.

The V and J genes are TRBV28 and TRBJ2-2, with unresolved D. V was trimmed by 6 bases and J by 1 base, leaving 12 bases between them. Germline CDR1 reads MDHEN; CDR2 reads SYDVKM. This CDR3 is 15 amino acids long. The CDR3 bases are TGTGCCAGCAGCTCCCAGGACGGGAACACCGGGGAGCTGTTTTTT. Protein sequence: CASSSQDGNTGELFF.